The sequence of this TCR beta chain was determined in a study of radiation and T cells in renal cell carcinoma. Specified time point: blood 2 weeks post-SBRT. Documented treatment: 15 Gy SBRT to primary tumor, nephrectomy 4 weeks later. Blood was sampled at baseline, 2 weeks and 4 weeks after SBRT. As for this clone: Antigen unknown.

Data came from immunoSEQ multiplex PCR; TCRdb stores just in-frame clones and leaves some out. The sample yields about 150,000 clones, roughly 86% seen once. General study points: From baseline, blood top tumor clonotypes peaked at 2 weeks post-radiation.

Sequenced here: blood, sampled from a patient whose treatment included radiotherapy and nephrectomy. This clonotype was obtained from a woman aged 45-65 years with renal cell carcinoma.

The CDR3: CASIRLTSSYNEQFF. The CDR3 DNA reads TGTGCCAGCATAAGGTTGACTAGCTCCTACAATGAGCAGTTCTTC. This chain connects TRBV2 to TRBJ2-1, with D perhaps matching TRBD2 (6 bases). The CDR3 has 15 amino acids. V was shortened by 7 bases and J by 0 bases, with 13 bases between the two germline ends. The V gene's germline CDR1 is SNHLY and CDR2 FYNNEI.